This TCR beta chain was captured by sequencing in a study of blood T cell repertoires in COVID-19. This clone showed up just once. Germline V CDR1 and CDR2: SGHTA, FQGNSA. CDR3 length: 15 amino acids. V shed 1 base, J shed 6 bases, and the junction held 5 bases outside the gene matches. Original handling: Counts of nucleated cells, estimated from reference gene primer amplification, were obtained. TCRdb's copy holds only in-frame clones and misses some; the assay was immunoSEQ multiplex PCR. V and J calls and clone size are given by that table; D and trimming were obtained from the DNA. This table holds more than 200,000 clones, 80% to 90% found once. The Seattle site enrolled patients during active infection and followed them longitudinally.

The rearrangement joins TRBV7-2 to TRBJ2-5, with 10 bases matching TRBD2. The receptor comes from a woman aged 80 or older with COVID-19, enrolled during active disease. The specimen sequenced was peripheral blood. CDR3 sequence reads: CASSLDSGGMKTQYF. As DNA, the CDR3 is TGTGCCAGCAGCTTAGATAGCGGGGGGATGAAGACCCAGTACTTC.